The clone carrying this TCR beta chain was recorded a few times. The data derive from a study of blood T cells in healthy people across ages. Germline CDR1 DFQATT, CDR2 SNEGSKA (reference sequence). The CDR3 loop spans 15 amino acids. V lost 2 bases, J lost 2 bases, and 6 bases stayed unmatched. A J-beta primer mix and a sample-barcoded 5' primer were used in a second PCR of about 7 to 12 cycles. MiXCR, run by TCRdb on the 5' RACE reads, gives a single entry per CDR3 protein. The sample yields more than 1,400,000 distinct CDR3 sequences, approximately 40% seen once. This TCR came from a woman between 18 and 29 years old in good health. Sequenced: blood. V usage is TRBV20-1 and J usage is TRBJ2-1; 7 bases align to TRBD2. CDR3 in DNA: TGCAGTGCTAGAAAAACTAGCGAGGCCTACAATGAGCAGTTCTTC. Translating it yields CSARKTSEAYNEQFF.